This T cell receptor (beta chain) was identified during a study of cytomegalovirus exposure and HLA in healthy donors. The CDR3 extends over 15 amino acids. V was clipped by 1 base and J by 1 base, with 11 bases between them. The germline CDR1 and CDR2 sequences are SGHTA and FQGNSA. The PCR was carried out with 60 Vbeta primers and 13 Jbeta primers. Libraries were prepared by immunoSEQ multiplex PCR; TCRdb keeps only in-frame clonotypes and omits some of them. The data show 200,000 or so clones, approximately 81% seen once. This rearrangement joins TRBV7-2 to TRBJ2-7, with D tentatively TRBD1 (6 bases). The TCR comes from a boy between 5 and 17 years old in good health and CMV-seronegative. Sequenced sample: PBMCs. The CDR3 DNA reads TGTGCCAGCAGCTTAGGTGGACAGACTTCCTACGAGCAGTACTTC. Protein: CASSLGGQTSYEQYF.